What follows are 7 T cell receptor beta chains derived from one specimen sequenced in a study of blood T cell repertoires in COVID-19 (dated by TCRdb to the early 2020s). The library was built by means of the immunoSEQ multiplex PCR assay. Here the immuneACCESS table is served through TCRdb, limited to in-frame sequences with V and J called. Missing clones are a known gap in these copies; in checked studies unresolved V genes cover under half, and the rest lacks a known reason. The sample profile shows under 300,000 clones; around 83% of them were found once. 5% to 7.5% of the sample goes to the ten largest clones. Sequences were obtained from PBMCs or T cells enriched from blood (not recorded which). These receptors all stem from a woman aged 50 to 60 who had been exposed to COVID-19.

The CDR3 reads CASSSRQGAYEQYF. CDR3 in DNA: TGCGCCAGCAGCTCCCGACAGGGGGCCTACGAGCAGTACTTC. The rearrangement uses TRBV5-1 and TRBJ2-7; 9 nucleotides match TRBD1. Losses at the gene ends were 3 bases for V and 2 bases for J; bases not matched to a gene: 3. The CDR3 has 14 residues. Germline V gene sequence: CDR1 SGHRS, CDR2 YFSETQ.

This chain links TRBV4-3 with TRBJ1-6, with D possibly matching TRBD1 (5 bases). V was shortened by 0 bases and J by 10 bases, with 13 bases between the two germline ends. Germline V CDR1 and CDR2: LGHNA, YSLEER. This CDR3 has 15 residues. CDR3 region: CASSQERDFPSPLHF. In nucleotides, the CDR3 is TGCGCCAGCAGCCAAGAGCGGGACTTTCCCTCACCCCTCCACTTT.

The V call is TRBV28, the J call TRBJ1-1; D is unclear. CDR1 is MDHEN and CDR2 is SYDVKM in the germline V gene. The CDR3 has 13 amino acids. V was shortened by 8 bases and J by 1 base, with 11 bases between the two germline ends. CDR3 nucleotides: TGTGCCAGCTACTACGCGGAGAACACTGAAGCTTTCTTT. It yields the protein CASYYAENTEAFF.

This rearrangement joins TRBV6-6 to TRBJ1-2; possibly TRBD1 for D (6 bases). Germline CDR1 is MNHNY and CDR2 is SVGAGI (reference sequence). V lost 5 bases and J 8 bases, leaving 21 bases between the germline ends. This CDR3 is 15 amino acids long. CDR3 residues: CASSPPRDNPGGYTF. CDR3 coding DNA: TGTGCCAGCAGTCCGCCCCGGGACAACCCGGGGGGCTACACCTTC.

The chain couples TRBV6-5 to TRBJ2-1; 10 nucleotides align to TRBD1. V lost 6 bases and J lost 10; bases outside the gene matches: 9. CDR3 length: 14 residues. CDR1 MNHEY and CDR2 SVGAGI come from the germline V gene. The CDR3 DNA reads TGTGCCAGCAGCGAGGGACAGGGGTTACGGGAGCAGTTCTTC. Protein: CASSEGQGLREQFF.

The chain joins TRBV18 to TRBJ1-1, with TRBD1 identical over 9 bases. Germline V CDR1 and CDR2: KGHSH, LQKENI. The length of the CDR3 is 16 residues. With 6 bases clipped from V and 1 base from J, the junction kept 9 bases outside the gene matches. DNA for the CDR3: TGTGCCAGCTCTCCCGGGACAGGGATCGCGAACACTGAAGCTTTCTTT. This encodes CASSPGTGIANTEAFF.

The V call is TRBV6-5, the J call TRBJ1-1, with D possibly TRBD1 on 5 matching bases. V lost 6 bases, J lost 5 bases, and 13 bases lay in between. Germline CDR1 MNHEY, CDR2 SVGAGI. This CDR3 has 13 amino acids. The chain's CDR3 is CASSHTGGTEAFF. CDR3 bases: TGTGCCAGCAGCCACACGGGGGGAACTGAAGCTTTCTTT.